A selection of T cell receptor beta chains follows, all from one sample in a study of CD8 T cells in Susac syndrome. TCRdb reprocessed the immunoSEQ multiplex PCR reads via MiXCR and lists one record per CDR3 protein. Of some 190,000 distinct CDR3 sequences listed, about 93% were seen once; the top ten hold around 0.1%. Sequenced: CD4+ T cells from PBMCs. The source of these receptors is a human donor in good health. Both conserved end residues are part of each CDR3. The order of the fields is clone size, V gene, J gene, CDR3 protein. Only part of the rows carry a size: once, few, many, or a class if the clone is expanded.

clone size: .; V gene: TRBV25-1; J gene: TRBJ2-7; CDR3 protein: CASSEYGAYEQYF
clone size: .; V gene: TRBV7-2; J gene: TRBJ2-5; CDR3 protein: CASSLENRLQETQYF
clone size: .; V gene: TRBV2; J gene: TRBJ1-1; CDR3 protein: CASSEGFRRTEAFF
clone size: .; V gene: TRBV15; J gene: TRBJ1-2; CDR3 protein: CATSTVNYGYTF
clone size: .; V gene: TRBV11-1; J gene: TRBJ2-2; CDR3 protein: CASSLHRVSAGELFF
clone size: .; V gene: TRBV7-9; J gene: TRBJ2-5; CDR3 protein: CASSSGRLQETQYF
clone size: .; V gene: TRBV14; J gene: TRBJ2-3; CDR3 protein: CASSQFDRGLGTDTQYF
clone size: .; V gene: TRBV11-3; J gene: TRBJ2-5; CDR3 protein: CASSFAGQETQYF
clone size: .; V gene: TRBV4-1; J gene: TRBJ2-1; CDR3 protein: CASSQTTSGGANEQFF
clone size: .; V gene: TRBV20-1; J gene: TRBJ2-5; CDR3 protein: CSARPTSGAAETQYF
clone size: .; V gene: TRBV29-1; J gene: TRBJ1-2; CDR3 protein: CSVESGYGYTF
clone size: .; V gene: TRBV20-1; J gene: TRBJ1-4; CDR3 protein: CSWYTNQEKLFF
clone size: .; V gene: TRBV9; J gene: TRBJ2-6; CDR3 protein: CASSPFSSSGANVLTF
clone size: once; V gene: TRBV5-1; J gene: TRBJ2-7; CDR3 protein: CASSLAGQRTYEQYF
clone size: .; V gene: TRBV30; J gene: TRBJ1-6; CDR3 protein: CAWSTGATNSPLHF
clone size: .; V gene: TRBV4-2; J gene: TRBJ1-2; CDR3 protein: CASSQETGVNYGYTF
clone size: .; V gene: TRBV20-1; J gene: TRBJ1-2; CDR3 protein: CSARVGGVDRSGYTF
clone size: once; V gene: TRBV5-6; J gene: TRBJ1-6; CDR3 protein: CASSPSGGINSPLHF
clone size: .; V gene: TRBV6-6; J gene: TRBJ2-5; CDR3 protein: CASSRRAGEETQYF
clone size: .; V gene: TRBV23-1; J gene: TRBJ2-3; CDR3 protein: CASNPYYGGLAADTQYF
clone size: once; V gene: TRBV12-3/TRBV12-4; J gene: TRBJ2-1; CDR3 protein: CASRRWGDAQNEQFF
clone size: .; V gene: TRBV4-3; J gene: TRBJ1-2; CDR3 protein: CASSQVVGGVYGYTF
clone size: .; V gene: TRBV29-1; J gene: TRBJ2-3; CDR3 protein: CSVEEGSLDTQYF
clone size: .; V gene: TRBV20-1; J gene: TRBJ2-5; CDR3 protein: CSAREVVQYF